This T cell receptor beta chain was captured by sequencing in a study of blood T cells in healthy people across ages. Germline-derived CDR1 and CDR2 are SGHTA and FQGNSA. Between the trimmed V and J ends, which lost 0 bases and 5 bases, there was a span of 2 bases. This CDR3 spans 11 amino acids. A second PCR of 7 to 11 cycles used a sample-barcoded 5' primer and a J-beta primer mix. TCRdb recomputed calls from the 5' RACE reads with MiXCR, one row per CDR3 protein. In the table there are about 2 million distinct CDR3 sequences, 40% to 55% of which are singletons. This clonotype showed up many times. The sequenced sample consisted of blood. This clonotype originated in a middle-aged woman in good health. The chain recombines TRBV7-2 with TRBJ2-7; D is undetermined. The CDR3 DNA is TGTGCCAGCAGCTTAGCGAACGAGCAGTACTTC. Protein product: CASSLANEQYF.